This T cell receptor beta chain was captured in a study of tumor-infiltrating lymphocytes in primary liver carcinoma. Study findings and constraints: Pairs comparing tumor with adjacent tissue or blood overlapped less than pairs drawn from tumor regions.

Starting from approximately 470 ng of total RNA, TCR beta cDNA was produced with a primer in the constant region. Libraries of TCR beta came from three nested multiplex PCR rounds with slightly modified ARM-PCR. Two initial PCR rounds of around 10 cycles each paired TRBV1-TRBV30 forward primers with a C-beta reverse primer. MiXCR, run by TCRdb on the multiplex PCR reads, gives a single entry per CDR3 protein. Of 40,000 to 45,000 distinct CDR3 sequences listed, approximately 70% were seen once; the top ten hold 19%. V dropped 6 bases and J dropped 9; count of bases not matched to a gene: 10. The germline CDR1 and CDR2 sequences are MDHEN and SYDVKM. CDR3 size: 14 residues. Co-extracting RNA and DNA was done with about 17-30 mg of unsorted bulk tissue as input. Chronic HBV infection, which was untreated, was present in the patients. At least ten counts were recorded for this clonotype. Its antigen is still unknown.

The sequencing input was liver tumor tissue from sampling region 2. Subset denoted: tumor region T2, inferior pole. The clonotype originates from a man between 40 and 49 years old with primary liver carcinoma and hepatitis B virus infection. The J gene is TRBJ2-1, the V gene TRBV28, with 8 bases that match TRBD2. The CDR3 nucleotides read TGTGCCAGCAGCCCGCCGAGCGGGAGTCTTGAGCAGTTCTTC. Its protein product is CASSPPSGSLEQFF.